This T cell receptor (beta chain) was documented in a study of T cell responses to AZD1222 COVID-19 vaccine. The wider study: Researchers grouped second doses given at about 4 or about 12 weeks into one pool.

The CDR3 is 13 residues long. The germline V gene has CDR1 ENHRY and CDR2 SYGVKD. V lost 6 bases, J lost 0 bases, and 9 bases lay in between. Concerning this clone itself: Its antigen is still unknown.

Sequencing was performed with immunoSEQ multiplex PCR; in TCRdb, only in-frame clones are kept and a portion is missing. This repertoire shows more than 100,000 clones, roughly 84% found once; its top ten account for approximately 10%. Study observations and caveats: After the peak T cell response, and only then, were repertoires sampled. Increased Spike-specific TCR breadth and depth were observed after two AZD1222 doses. Donor demographics were predominantly white British with a female majority; clonal diversity may be underestimated.

This sample comprised peripheral blood, obtained on day 0 of AZD1222 vaccination. The clonotype originates from an adult in good health. J is TRBJ2-7 and V is TRBV10-3; D gene unclear. CDR3 sequence (DNA): TGTGCCATCAGGGTTCTCGGCTCCTACGAGCAGTACTTC. This codes for CAIRVLGSYEQYF.